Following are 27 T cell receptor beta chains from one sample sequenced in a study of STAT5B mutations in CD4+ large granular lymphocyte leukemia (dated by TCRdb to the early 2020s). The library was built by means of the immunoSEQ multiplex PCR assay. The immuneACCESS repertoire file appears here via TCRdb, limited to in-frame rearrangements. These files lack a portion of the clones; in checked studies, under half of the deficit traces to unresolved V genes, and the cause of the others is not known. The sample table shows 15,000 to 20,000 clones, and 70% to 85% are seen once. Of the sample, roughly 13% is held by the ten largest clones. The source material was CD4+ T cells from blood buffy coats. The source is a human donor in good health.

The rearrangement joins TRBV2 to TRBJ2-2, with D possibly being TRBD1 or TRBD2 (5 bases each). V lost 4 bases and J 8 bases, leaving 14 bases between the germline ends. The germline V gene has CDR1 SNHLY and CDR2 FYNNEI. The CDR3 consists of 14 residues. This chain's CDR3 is CASSGDWGGGELFF. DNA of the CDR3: TGTGCCAGCAGTGGAGACTGGGGCGGGGGGGAGCTGTTTTTT.

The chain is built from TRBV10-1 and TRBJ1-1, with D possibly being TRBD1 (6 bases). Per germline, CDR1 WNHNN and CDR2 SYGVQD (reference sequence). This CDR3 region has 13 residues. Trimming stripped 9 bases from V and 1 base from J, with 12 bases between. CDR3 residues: CARTTGANTEAFF. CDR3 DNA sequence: TGCGCCAGGACGACAGGAGCGAACACTGAAGCTTTCTTT.

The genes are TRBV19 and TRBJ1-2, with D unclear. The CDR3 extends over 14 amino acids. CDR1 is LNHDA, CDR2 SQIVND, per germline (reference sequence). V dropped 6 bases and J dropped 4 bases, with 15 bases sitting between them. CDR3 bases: TGTGCCAGTAGACCGGCCCCCGTCAGCTATGGCTACACCTTC. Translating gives CASRPAPVSYGYTF.

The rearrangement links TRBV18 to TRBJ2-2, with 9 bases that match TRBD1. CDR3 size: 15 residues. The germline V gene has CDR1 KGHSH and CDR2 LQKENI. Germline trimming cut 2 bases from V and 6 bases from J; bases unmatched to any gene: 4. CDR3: CASSPGTGRPGELFF. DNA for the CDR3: TGTGCCAGCTCACCAGGGACAGGGCGTCCCGGGGAGCTGTTTTTT.

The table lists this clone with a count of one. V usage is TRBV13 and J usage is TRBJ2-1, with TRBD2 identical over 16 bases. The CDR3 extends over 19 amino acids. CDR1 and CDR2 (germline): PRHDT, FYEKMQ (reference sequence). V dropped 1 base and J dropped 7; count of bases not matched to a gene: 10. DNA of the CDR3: TGTGCCAGCAGCTTAGAGCCGGGACTAGCGGGAGGGGGATCGAATGAGCAGTTCTTC. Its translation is CASSLEPGLAGGGSNEQFF.

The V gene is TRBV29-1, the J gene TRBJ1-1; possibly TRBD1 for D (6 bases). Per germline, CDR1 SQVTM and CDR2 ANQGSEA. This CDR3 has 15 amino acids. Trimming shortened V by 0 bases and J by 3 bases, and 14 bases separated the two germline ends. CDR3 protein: CSVEDVGGKDTEAFF. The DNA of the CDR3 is TGCAGCGTTGAAGATGTAGGGGGGAAGGACACTGAAGCTTTCTTT.

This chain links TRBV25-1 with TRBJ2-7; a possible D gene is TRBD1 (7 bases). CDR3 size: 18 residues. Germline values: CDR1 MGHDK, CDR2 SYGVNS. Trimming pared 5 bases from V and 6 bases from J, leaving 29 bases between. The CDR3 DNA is TGTGCCAGCAGTTCACCCCGACGCGGGACAGCCCTCGCGGGCGAGCAGTACTTC. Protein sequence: CASSSPRRGTALAGEQYF.

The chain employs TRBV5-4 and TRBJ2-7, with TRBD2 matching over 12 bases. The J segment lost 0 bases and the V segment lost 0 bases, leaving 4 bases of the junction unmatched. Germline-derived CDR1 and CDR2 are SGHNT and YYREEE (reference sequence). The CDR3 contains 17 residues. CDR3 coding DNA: TGTGCCAGCAGCTTGGGAGGACTAGCGGGGATCTCCTACGAGCAGTACTTC. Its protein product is CASSLGGLAGISYEQYF.

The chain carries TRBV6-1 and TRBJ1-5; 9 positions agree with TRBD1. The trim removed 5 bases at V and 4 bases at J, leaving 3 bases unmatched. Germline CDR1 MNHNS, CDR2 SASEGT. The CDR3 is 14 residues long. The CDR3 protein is CASSWTGENQPQHF. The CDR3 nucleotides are TGTGCCAGCAGTTGGACAGGGGAAAATCAGCCCCAGCATTTT.

The CDR3 nucleotides read TGTGCCAGCAGCACAACGGGGGGACAGGGAACTGAAGCTTTCTTT. Translated: CASSTTGGQGTEAFF. V usage is TRBV2 and J usage is TRBJ1-1; 9 bases match TRBD1. The CDR3 consists of 15 residues. Germline V gene data show CDR1 as SNHLY and CDR2 as FYNNEI. V shed 6 bases and J 5 bases; nucleotides not matched to a gene: 10.

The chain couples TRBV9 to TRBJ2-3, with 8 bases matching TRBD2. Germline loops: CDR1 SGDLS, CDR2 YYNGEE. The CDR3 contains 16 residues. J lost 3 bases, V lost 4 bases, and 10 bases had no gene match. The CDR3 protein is CASSIYLLAETDTQYF. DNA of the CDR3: TGTGCCAGCAGCATCTACTTACTAGCGGAGACAGATACGCAGTATTTT.

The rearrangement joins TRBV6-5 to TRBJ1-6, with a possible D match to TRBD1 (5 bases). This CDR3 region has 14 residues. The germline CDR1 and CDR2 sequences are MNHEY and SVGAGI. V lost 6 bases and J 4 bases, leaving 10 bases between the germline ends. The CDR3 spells CASRRDGYNSPLHF. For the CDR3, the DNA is TGTGCCAGCAGAAGGGACGGGTATAATTCACCCCTCCACTTT.

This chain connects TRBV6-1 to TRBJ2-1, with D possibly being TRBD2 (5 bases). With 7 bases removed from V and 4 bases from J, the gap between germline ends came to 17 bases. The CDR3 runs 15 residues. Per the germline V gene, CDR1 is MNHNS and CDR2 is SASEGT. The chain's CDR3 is CASIDLQRSYNEQFF. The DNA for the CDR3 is TGTGCCAGCATAGACTTACAGCGGAGTTACAATGAGCAGTTCTTC.

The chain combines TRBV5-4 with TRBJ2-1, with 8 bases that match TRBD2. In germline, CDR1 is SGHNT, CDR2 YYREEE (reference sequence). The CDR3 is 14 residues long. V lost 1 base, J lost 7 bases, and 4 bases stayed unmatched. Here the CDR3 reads CASSLRGRFNEQFF. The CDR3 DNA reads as TGTGCCAGCAGCTTGCGCGGGAGGTTTAATGAGCAGTTCTTC.

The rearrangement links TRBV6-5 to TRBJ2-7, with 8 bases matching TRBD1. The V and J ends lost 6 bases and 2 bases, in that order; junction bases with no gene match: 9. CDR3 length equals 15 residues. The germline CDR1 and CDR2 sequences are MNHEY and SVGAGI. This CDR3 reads CASSRDRDRTYEQYF. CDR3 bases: TGTGCCAGCAGCCGAGACCGGGACAGGACCTACGAGCAGTACTTC.

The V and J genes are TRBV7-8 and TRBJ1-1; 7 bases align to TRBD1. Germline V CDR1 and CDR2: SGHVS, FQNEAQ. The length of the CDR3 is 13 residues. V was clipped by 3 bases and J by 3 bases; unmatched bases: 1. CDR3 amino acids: CASSFDRDTEAFF. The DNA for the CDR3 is TGTGCCAGCAGCTTTGACAGGGACACTGAAGCTTTCTTT.

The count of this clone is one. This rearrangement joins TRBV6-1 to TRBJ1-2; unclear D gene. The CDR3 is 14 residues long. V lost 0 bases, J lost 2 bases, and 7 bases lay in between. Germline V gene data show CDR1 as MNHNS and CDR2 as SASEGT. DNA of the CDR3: TGTGCCAGCAGTGAAGCCAGTGTGAACTATGGCTACACCTTC. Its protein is CASSEASVNYGYTF.

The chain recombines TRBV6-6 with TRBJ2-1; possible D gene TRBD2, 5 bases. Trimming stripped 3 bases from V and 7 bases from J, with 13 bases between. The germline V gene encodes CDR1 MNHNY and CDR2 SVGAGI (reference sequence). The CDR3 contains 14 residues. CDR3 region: CASSYAAALNEQFF. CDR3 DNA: TGTGCCAGCAGTTATGCAGCGGCCCTAAATGAGCAGTTCTTC.

In DNA form, the CDR3 reads TGTGCCAGCCGGGTAGAACAGGATTCCGGGGAGCTGTTTTTT. Protein sequence: CASRVEQDSGELFF. The chain carries TRBV6-9 and TRBJ2-2, with a possible D match to TRBD1 (5 bases). Germline CDR1 and CDR2: MNHGY and SVAAGI. The CDR3 spans 14 residues. V was cut by 8 bases and J by 6 bases, with 16 bases left in between.

CDR3 coding DNA: TGTGCCAGCAGTGACGGGCCGGGACCCACAGATACGCAGTATTTT. It yields the protein CASSDGPGPTDTQYF. V gene TRBV6-4 combines with J gene TRBJ2-3, with D perhaps being TRBD1 or TRBD2 (5 bases each). Germline V gene data show CDR1 as MRHNA and CDR2 as SNTAGT. The CDR3 sequence is 15 residues long. The V end was cut by 2 bases, the J end by 2 bases, with 11 bases between.

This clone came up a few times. CDR3 DNA sequence: TGTGCCAGCAGTGAAACAGGGGGATCACGTCAGCCCCAGCATTTT. Amino acid sequence: CASSETGGSRQPQHF. The rearrangement uses TRBV2 and TRBJ1-5, with 8 bases identical to TRBD1. V dropped 2 bases and J dropped 6; count of bases not matched to a gene: 6. Per germline, CDR1 SNHLY and CDR2 FYNNEI. The CDR3 has 15 residues.

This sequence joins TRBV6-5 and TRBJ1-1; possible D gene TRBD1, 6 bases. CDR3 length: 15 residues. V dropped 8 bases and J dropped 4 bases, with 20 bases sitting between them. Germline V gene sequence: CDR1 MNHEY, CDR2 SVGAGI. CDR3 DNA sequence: TGTGCCAGCCGCGGTCCTCAGGGGAAGGGCACTGAAGCTTTCTTT. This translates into CASRGPQGKGTEAFF.

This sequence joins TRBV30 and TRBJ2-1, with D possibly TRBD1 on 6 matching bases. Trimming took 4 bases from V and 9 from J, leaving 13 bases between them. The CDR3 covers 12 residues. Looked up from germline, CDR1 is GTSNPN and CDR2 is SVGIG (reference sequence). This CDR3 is CAWTTGYREQFF. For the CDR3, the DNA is TGTGCCTGGACAACAGGGTATCGTGAGCAGTTCTTC.

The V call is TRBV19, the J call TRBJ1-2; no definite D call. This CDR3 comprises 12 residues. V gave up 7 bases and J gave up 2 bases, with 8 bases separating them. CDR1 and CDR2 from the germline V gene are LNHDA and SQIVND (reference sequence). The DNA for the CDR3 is TGTGCCAGTAAGGAAGTAAACTATGGCTACACCTTC. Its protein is CASKEVNYGYTF. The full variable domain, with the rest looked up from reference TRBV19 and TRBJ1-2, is DGGITQSPKYLFRKEGQNVTLSCEQNLNHDAMYWYRQDPGQGLRLIYYSQIVNDFQKGDIAEGYSVSREKKESFPLTVTSAQKNPTAFYLCASKEVNYGYTFGSGTRLTVV.

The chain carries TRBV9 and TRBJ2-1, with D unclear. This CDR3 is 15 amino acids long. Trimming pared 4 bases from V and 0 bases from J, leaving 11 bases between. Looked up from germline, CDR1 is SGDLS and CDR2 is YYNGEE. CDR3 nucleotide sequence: TGTGCCAGCAGCATAAGCGCTTCCTCCTACAATGAGCAGTTCTTC. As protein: CASSISASSYNEQFF.

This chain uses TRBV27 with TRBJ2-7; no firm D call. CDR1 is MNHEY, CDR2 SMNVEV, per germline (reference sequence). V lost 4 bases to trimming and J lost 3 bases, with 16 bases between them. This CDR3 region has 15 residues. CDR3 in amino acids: CASSSDREALYEQYF. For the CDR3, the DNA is TGTGCCAGCAGTTCCGATCGAGAGGCCCTCTACGAGCAGTACTTC.

CDR3 sequence: CASSLGQNLNYGYTF. The CDR3 DNA is TGTGCCAGCAGCTTAGGACAGAACCTTAACTATGGCTACACCTTC. V and J are TRBV7-6 and TRBJ1-2; tentative D call: TRBD1 (5 bases). The CDR3 loop spans 15 amino acids. From germline, CDR1 is SGHVS and CDR2 FNYEAQ. V lost 1 base, J lost 1 base, and 10 bases lay in between.